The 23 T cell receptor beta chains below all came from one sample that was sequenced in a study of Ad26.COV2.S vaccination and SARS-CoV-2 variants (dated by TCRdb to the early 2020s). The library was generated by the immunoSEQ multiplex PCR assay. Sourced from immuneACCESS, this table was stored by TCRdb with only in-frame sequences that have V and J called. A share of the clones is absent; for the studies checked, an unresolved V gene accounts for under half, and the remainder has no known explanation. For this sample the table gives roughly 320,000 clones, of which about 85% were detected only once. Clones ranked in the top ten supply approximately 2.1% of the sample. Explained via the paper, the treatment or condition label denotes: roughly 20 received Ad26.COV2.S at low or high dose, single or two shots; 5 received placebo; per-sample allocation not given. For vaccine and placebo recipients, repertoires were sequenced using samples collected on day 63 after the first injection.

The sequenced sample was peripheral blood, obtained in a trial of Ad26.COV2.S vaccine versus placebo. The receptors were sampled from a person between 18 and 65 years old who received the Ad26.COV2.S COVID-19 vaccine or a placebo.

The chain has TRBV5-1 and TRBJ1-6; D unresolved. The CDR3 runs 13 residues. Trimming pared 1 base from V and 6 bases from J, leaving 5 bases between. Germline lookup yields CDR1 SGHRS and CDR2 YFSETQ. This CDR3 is CASSLNPNSPLHF. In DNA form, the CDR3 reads TGCGCCAGCAGCTTGAACCCTAATTCACCCCTCCACTTT. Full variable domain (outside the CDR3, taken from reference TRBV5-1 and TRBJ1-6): KAGVTQTPRYLIKTRGQQVTLSCSPISGHRSVSWYQQTPGQGLQFLFEYFSETQRNKGNFPGRFSGRQFSNSRSEMNVSTLELGDSALYLCASSLNPNSPLHFGNGTRLTVT.

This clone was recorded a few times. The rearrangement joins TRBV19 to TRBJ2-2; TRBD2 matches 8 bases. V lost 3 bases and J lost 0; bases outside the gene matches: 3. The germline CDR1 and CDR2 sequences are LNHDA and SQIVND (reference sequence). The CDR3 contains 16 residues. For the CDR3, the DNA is TGTGCCAGTAGTATGACAGCGGGAGCGAACACCGGGGAGCTGTTTTTT. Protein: CASSMTAGANTGELFF.

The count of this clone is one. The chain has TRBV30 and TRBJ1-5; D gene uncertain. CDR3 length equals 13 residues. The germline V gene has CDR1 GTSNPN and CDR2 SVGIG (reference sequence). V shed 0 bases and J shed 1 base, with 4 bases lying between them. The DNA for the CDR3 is TGTGCCTGGAGTGTGCAGAGCAATCAGCCCCAGCATTTT. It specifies CAWSVQSNQPQHF.

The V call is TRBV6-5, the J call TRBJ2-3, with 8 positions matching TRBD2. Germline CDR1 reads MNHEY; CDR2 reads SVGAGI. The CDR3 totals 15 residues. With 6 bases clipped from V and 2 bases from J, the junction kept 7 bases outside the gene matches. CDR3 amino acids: CASRKSGGPTDTQYF. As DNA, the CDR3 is TGTGCCAGCAGGAAATCGGGGGGGCCCACAGATACGCAGTATTTT.

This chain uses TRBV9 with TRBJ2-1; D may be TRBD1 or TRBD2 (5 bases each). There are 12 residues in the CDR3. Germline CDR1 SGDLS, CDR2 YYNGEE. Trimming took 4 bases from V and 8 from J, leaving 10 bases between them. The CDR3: CASSSLGDEQFF. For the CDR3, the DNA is TGTGCCAGCAGCTCCCTGGGGGATGAGCAGTTCTTC.

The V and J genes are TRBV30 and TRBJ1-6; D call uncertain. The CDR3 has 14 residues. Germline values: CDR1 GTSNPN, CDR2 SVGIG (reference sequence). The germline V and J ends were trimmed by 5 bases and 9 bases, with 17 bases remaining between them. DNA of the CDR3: TGTGCCTGGGGCGTGCTGGGTGGTGGTTCACCCCTCCACTTT. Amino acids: CAWGVLGGGSPLHF.

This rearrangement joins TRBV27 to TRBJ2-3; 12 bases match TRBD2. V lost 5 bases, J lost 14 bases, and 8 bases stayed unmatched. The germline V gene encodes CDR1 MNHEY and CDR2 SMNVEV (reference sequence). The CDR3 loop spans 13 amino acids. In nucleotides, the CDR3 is TGTGCCAGCAGTAGTTTACTAGCGGGGGGCTCGTATTTT. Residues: CASSSLLAGGSYF.

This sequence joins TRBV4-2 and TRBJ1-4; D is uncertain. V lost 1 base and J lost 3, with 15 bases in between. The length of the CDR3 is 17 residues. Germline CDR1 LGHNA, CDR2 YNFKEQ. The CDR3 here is CASSQAISGSSNEKLFF. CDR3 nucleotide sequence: TGTGCCAGCAGCCAAGCTATCTCAGGCTCCTCTAATGAAAAACTGTTTTTT.

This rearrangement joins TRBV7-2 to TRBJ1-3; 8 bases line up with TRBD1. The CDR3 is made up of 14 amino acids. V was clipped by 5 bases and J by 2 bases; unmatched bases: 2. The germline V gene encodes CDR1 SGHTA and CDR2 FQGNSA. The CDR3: CASSPGQAGNTIYF. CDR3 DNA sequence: TGTGCCAGCAGCCCGGGACAGGCTGGAAACACCATATATTTT. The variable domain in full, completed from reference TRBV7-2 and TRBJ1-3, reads GAGVSQSPSNKVTEKGKDVELRCDPISGHTALYWYRQSLGQGLEFLIYFQGNSAPDKSGLPSDRFSAERTGGSVSTLTIQRTQQEDSAVYLCASSPGQAGNTIYFGEGSWLTVV.

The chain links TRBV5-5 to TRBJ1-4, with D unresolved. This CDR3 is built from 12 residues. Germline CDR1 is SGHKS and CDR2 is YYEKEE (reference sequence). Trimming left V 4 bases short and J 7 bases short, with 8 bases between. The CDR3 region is CASSPGSEKLFF. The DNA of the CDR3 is TGTGCCAGCAGCCCCGGGAGTGAAAAACTGTTTTTT.

This chain's CDR3 is CASSIVTTGGAETQYF. CDR3 sequence (DNA): TGTGCCAGTAGTATAGTCACTACGGGGGGCGCAGAGACCCAGTACTTC. This sequence joins TRBV19 and TRBJ2-5; possible D gene TRBD2, 7 bases. The CDR3 is 16 residues long. The V gene's germline CDR1 is LNHDA and CDR2 SQIVND (reference sequence). Trimming left V 1 base short and J 4 bases short, with 16 bases between.

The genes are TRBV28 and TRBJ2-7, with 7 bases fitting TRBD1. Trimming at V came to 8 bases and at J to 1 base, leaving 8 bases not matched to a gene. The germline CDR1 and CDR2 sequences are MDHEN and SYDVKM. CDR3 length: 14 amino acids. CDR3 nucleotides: TGTGCCAGCCACCCGACAGGGCTATCCTACGAGCAGTACTTC. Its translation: CASHPTGLSYEQYF.

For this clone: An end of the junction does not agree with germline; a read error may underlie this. DNA for the CDR3: TGTGCCAGCAGCCTTTCGGACCAGCGACCTTTCTTC. It is translated as CASSLSDQRPFF. The rearrangement links TRBV3-1 (or the pseudogene TRBV3-2) to TRBJ1-2, with D hard to call. The CDR3 sequence is 12 residues long. The germline V gene encodes CDR1 LGHDT and CDR2 YNNKEL (reference sequence).

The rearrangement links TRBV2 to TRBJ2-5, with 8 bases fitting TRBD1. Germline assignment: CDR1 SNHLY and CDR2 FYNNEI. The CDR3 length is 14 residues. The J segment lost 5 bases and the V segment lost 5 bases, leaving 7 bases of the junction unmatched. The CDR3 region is CASSPRQGKETQYF. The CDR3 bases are TGTGCCAGCAGTCCGCGACAGGGGAAGGAGACCCAGTACTTC. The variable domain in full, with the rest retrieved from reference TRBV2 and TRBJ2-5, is EPEVTQTPSHQVTQMGQEVILRCVPISNHLYFYWYRQILGQKVEFLVSFYNNEISEKSEIFDDQFSVERPDGSNFTLKIRSTKLEDSAMYFCASSPRQGKETQYFGPGTRLLVL.

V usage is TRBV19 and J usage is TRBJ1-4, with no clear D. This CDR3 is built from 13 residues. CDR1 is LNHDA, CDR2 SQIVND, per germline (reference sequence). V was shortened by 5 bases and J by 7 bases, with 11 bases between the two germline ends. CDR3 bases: TGTGCCAGTAGTCGAAAAAGTGTTGAAAAACTGTTTTTT. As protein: CASSRKSVEKLFF.

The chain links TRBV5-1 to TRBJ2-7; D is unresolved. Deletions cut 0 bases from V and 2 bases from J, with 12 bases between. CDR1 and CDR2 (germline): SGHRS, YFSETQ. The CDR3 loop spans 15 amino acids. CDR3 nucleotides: TGCGCCAGCAGCTTGGTCCCGACAAATCCCTACGAGCAGTACTTC. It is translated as CASSLVPTNPYEQYF.

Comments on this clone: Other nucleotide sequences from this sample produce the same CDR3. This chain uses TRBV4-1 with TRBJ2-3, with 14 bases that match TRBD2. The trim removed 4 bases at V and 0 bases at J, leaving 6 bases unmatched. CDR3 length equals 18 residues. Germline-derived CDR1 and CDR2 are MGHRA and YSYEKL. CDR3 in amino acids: CASSPGTSGGASTDTQYF. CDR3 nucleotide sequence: TGCGCCAGCAGCCCTGGGACTAGCGGGGGTGCTAGCACAGATACGCAGTATTTT.

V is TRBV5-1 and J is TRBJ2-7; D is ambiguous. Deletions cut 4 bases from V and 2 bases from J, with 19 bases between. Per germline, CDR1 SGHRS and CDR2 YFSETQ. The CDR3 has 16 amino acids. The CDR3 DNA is TGCGCCAGCAGCGGGAATAGTCAAAAAAACCCCTACGAGCAGTACTTC. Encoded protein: CASSGNSQKNPYEQYF.

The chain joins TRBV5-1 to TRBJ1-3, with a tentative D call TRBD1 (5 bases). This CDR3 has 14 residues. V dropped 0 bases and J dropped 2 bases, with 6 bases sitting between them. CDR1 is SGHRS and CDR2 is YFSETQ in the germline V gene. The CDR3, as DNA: TGCGCCAGCAGCTTGGGGGGGACTGGAAACACCATATATTTT. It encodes CASSLGGTGNTIYF.

CDR3 region: CASTPIRGTGANVLTF. The CDR3 region has the DNA TGTGCCAGCACTCCCATCAGGGGGACTGGGGCCAACGTCCTGACTTTC. This chain links TRBV6-6 with TRBJ2-6; 7 positions agree with TRBD1. CDR1 is MNHNY, CDR2 SVGAGI, per germline (reference sequence). V lost 7 bases to trimming and J lost 2 bases; unmatched junction nucleotides: 8. The CDR3 runs to 16 residues.

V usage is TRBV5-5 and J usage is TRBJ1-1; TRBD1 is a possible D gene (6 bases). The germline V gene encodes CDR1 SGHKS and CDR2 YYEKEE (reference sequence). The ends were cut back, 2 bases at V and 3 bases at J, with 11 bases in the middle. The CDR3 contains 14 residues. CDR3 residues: CASSLITGYTEAFF. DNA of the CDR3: TGTGCCAGCAGCTTAATAACAGGGTACACTGAAGCTTTCTTT.

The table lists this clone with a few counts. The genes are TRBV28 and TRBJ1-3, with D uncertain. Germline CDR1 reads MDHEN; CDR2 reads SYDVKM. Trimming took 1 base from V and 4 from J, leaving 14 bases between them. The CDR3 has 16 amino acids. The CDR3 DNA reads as TGTGCCAGCAGTTTATTGTGGAGGACTTCGGGAAACACCATATATTTT. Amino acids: CASSLLWRTSGNTIYF. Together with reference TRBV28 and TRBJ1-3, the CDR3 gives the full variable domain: DVKVTQSSRYLVKRTGEKVFLECVQDMDHENMFWYRQDPGLGLRLIYFSYDVKMKEKGDIPEGYSVSREKKERFSLILESASTNQTSMYLCASSLLWRTSGNTIYFGEGSWLTVV.

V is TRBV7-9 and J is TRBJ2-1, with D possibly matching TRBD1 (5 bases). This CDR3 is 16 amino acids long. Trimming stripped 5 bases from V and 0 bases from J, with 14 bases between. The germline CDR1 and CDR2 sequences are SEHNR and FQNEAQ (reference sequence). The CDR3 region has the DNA TGTGCCAGCAGCGGATTAGGACAAGGCTCCTACAATGAGCAGTTCTTC. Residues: CASSGLGQGSYNEQFF.